This TCR beta chain was sequenced in a study of T cell changes during pregnancy in multiple sclerosis. Germline assignment: CDR1 MNHNS and CDR2 SASEGT. V was clipped by 2 bases and J by 2 bases, with 19 bases between them. This CDR3 region has 18 residues. Clones were sequenced by immunoSEQ multiplex PCR, and TCRdb holds only the in-frame ones, with some missing. The table shows 40,000 to 55,000 clones, with roughly 92% occurring only once. This clonotype was sampled from a female donor with multiple sclerosis, enrolled in a pregnancy study. The sample was CD4+ T cells from peripheral blood mononuclear cells, taken in the third trimester of pregnancy. The rearrangement links TRBV6-1 to TRBJ1-3; weak D call: TRBD1 (6 bases). The CDR3 nucleotides read TGTGCCAGCAGTGAAAGGGGACAAACACACCGCCCTGGAAACACCATATATTTT. Translating gives CASSERGQTHRPGNTIYF.